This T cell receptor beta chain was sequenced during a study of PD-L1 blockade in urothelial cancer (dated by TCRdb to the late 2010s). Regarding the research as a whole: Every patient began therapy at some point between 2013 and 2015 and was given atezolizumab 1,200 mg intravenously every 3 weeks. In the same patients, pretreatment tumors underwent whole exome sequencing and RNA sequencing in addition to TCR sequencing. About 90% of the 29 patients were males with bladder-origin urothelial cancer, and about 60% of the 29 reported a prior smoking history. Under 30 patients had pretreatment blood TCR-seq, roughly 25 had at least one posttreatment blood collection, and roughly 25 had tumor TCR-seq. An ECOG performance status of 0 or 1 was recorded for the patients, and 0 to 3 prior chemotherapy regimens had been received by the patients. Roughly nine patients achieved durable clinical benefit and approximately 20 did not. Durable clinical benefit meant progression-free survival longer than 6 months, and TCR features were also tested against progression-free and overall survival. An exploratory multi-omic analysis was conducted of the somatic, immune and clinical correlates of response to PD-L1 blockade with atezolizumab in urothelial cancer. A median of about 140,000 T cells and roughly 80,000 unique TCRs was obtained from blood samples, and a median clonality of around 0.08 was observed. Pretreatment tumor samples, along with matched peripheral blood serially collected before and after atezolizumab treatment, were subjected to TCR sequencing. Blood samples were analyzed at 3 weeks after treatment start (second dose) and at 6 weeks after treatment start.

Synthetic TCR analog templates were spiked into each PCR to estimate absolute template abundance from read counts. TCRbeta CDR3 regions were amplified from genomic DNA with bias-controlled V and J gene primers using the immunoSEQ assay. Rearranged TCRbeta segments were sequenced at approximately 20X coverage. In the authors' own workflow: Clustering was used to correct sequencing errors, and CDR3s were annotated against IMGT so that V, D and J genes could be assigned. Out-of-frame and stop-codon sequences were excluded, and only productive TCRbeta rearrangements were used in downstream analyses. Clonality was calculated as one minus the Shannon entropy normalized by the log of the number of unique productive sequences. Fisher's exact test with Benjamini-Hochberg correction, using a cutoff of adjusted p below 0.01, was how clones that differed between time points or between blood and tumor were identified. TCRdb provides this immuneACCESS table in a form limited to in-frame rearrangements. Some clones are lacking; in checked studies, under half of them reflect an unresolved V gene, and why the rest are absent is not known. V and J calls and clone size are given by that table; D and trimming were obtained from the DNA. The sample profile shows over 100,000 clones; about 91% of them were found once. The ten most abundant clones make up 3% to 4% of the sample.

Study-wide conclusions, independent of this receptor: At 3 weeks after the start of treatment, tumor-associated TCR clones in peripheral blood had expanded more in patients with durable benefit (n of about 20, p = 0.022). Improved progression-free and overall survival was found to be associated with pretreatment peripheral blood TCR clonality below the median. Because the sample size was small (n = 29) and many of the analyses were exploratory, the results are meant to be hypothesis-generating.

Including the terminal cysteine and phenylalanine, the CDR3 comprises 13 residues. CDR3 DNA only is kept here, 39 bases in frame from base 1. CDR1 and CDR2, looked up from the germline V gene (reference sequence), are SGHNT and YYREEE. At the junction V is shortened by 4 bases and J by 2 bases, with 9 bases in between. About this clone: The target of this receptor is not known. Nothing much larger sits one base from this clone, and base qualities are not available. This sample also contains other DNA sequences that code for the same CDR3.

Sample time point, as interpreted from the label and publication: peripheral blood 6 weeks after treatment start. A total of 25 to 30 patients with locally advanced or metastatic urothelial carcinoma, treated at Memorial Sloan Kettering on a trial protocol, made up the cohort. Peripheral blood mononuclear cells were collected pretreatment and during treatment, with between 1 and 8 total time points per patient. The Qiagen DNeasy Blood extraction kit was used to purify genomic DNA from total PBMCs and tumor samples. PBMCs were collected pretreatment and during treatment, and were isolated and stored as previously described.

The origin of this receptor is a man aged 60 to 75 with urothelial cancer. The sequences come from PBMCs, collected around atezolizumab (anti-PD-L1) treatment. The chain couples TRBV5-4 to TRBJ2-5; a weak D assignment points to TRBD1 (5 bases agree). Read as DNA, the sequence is TGTGCCAGCAGCGTAGACAGACAAGAGACCCAGTACTTC. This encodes CASSVDRQETQYF.